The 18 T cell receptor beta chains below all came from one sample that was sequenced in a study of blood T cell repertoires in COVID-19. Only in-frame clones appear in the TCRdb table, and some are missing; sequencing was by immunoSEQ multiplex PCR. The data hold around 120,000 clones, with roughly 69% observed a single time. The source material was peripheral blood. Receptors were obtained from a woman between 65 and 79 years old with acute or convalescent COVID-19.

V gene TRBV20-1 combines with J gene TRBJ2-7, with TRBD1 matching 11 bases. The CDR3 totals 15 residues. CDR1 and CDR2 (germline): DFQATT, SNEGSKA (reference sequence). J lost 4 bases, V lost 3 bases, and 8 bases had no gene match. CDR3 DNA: TGCAGTGCTAGTCCTTCGGGACAGGGGGTATACGAGCAGTACTTC. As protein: CSASPSGQGVYEQYF.

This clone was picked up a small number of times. CDR3 nucleotides: TGTGCCAGTAGGGACAGGGGGCTAACTGAAGCTTTCTTT. Protein product: CASRDRGLTEAFF. The rearrangement joins TRBV19 to TRBJ1-1; 11 bases align to TRBD1. Germline lookup yields CDR1 LNHDA and CDR2 SQIVND (reference sequence). V trimming: 6 bases; J trimming: 5 bases; junction bases outside the gene matches: 2. The CDR3 runs to 13 residues.

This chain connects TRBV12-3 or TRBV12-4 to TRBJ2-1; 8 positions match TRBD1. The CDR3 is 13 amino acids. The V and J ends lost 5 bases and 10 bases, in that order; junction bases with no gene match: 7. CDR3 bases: TGTGCCAGCAGTCCCGGACAGGGCGGGGAGCAGTTCTTC. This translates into CASSPGQGGEQFF.

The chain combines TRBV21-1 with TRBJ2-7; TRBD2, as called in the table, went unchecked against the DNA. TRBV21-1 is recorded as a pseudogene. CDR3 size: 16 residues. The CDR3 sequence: CASSKRRTSGSYEQYF. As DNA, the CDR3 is TGTGCCAGCAGCAAAAGGCGGACTAGCGGGAGCTACGAGCAGTACTTC.

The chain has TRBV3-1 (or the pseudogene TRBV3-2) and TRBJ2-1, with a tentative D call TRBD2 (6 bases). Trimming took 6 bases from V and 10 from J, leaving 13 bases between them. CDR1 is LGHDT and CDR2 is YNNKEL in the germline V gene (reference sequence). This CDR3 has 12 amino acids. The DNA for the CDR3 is TGTGCCAGCAGTCCCCCGACTAGGGAGCAGTTCTTC. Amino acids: CASSPPTREQFF.

The CDR3 loop is CASGLVQGGRPYNEQFF. The CDR3 DNA is TGTGCTAGTGGTTTGGTACAGGGGGGACGTCCCTACAATGAGCAGTTCTTC. The chain links TRBV12-5 to TRBJ2-1; 8 bases align to TRBD1. Germline V gene lookup returns CDR1 LGHNT and CDR2 FRNRAP. Losses at the gene ends were 0 bases for V and 2 bases for J; bases not matched to a gene: 6. This CDR3 comprises 17 residues.

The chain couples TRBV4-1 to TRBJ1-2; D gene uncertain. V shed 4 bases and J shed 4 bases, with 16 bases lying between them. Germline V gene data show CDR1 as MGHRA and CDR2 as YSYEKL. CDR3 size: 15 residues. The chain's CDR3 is CASSPQDTAFYGYTF. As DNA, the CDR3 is TGCGCCAGCAGCCCCCAAGACACTGCTTTCTATGGCTACACCTTC.

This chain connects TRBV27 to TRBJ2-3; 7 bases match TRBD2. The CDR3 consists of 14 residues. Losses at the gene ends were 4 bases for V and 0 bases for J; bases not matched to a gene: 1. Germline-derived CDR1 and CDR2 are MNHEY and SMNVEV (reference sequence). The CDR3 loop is CASSSLASTDTQYF. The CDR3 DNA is TGTGCCAGCAGTTCACTAGCGAGCACAGATACGCAGTATTTT.

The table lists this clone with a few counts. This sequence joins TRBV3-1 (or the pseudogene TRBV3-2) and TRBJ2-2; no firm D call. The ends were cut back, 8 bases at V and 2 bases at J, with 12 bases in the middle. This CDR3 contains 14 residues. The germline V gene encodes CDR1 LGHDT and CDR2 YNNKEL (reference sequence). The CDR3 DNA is TGTGCCAGCTCGTGGGCAGTAAACACCGGGGAGCTGTTTTTT. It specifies CASSWAVNTGELFF.

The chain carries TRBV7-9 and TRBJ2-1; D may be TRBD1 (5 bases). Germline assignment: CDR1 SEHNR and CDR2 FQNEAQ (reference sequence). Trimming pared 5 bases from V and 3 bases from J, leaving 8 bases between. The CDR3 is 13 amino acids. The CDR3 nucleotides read TGTGCCAGCAGCGTTACAGGCTACAATGAGCAGTTCTTC. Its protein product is CASSVTGYNEQFF.

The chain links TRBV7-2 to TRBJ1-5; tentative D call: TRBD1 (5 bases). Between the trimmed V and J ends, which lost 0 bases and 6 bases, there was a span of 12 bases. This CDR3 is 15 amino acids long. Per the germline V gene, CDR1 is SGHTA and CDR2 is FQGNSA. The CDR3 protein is CASSLARGGSQPQHF. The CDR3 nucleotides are TGTGCCAGCAGCTTAGCGCGTGGGGGGAGTCAGCCCCAGCATTTT.

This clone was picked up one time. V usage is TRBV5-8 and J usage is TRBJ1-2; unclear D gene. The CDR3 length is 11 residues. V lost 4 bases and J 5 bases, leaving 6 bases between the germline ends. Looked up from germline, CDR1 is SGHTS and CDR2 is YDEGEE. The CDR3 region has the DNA TGTGCCAGCAGCAAGAGTTATGGCTACACCTTC. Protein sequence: CASSKSYGYTF.

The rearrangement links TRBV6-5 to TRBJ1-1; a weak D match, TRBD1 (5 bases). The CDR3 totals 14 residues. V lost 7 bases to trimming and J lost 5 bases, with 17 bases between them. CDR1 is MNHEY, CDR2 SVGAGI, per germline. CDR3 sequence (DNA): TGTGCCAGCACCCAACTCGGCGGGGGGACTGAAGCTTTCTTT. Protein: CASTQLGGGTEAFF.

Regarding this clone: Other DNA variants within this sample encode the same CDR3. CDR3 nucleotides: TGTGCCAGCAGCGTAGGAGACAGGGGGACAGATACGCAGTATTTT. This gives the protein CASSVGDRGTDTQYF. The rearrangement joins TRBV9 to TRBJ2-3, with TRBD1 matching 9 bases. Germline V gene sequence: CDR1 SGDLS, CDR2 YYNGEE. This CDR3 is 15 amino acids long. The V segment lost 0 bases and the J segment 3 bases; nucleotides outside the gene matches: 2.

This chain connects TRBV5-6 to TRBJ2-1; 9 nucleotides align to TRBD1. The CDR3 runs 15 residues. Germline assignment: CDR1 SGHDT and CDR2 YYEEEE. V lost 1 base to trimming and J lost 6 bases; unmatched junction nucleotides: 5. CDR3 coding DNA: TGTGCCAGCAGCTTGATCGGGACAGGGATCAATGAGCAGTTCTTC. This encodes CASSLIGTGINEQFF.

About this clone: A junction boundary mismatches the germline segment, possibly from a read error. CDR3 residues: CASSLGTPPRGF. The CDR3 nucleotides are TGTGCCAGCAGTTTAGGGACCCCGCCCAGGGGATTT. This chain links TRBV12-3 or TRBV12-4 with TRBJ2-3; D might be TRBD1 (6 bases). There are 12 residues in the CDR3.

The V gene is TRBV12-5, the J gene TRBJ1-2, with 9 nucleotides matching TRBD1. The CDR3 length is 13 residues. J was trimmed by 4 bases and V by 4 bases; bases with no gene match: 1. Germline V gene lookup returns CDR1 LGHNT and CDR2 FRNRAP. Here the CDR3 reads CASGSQGAYGYTF. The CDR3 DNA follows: TGTGCTAGTGGTTCACAGGGGGCCTATGGCTACACCTTC.

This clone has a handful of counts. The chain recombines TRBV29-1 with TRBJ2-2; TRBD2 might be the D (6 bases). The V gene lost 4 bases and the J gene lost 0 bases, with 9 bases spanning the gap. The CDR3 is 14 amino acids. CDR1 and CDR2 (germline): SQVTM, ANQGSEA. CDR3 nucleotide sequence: TGCAGCGTTGGACTAGGTTCGAACACCGGGGAGCTGTTTTTT. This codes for CSVGLGSNTGELFF.